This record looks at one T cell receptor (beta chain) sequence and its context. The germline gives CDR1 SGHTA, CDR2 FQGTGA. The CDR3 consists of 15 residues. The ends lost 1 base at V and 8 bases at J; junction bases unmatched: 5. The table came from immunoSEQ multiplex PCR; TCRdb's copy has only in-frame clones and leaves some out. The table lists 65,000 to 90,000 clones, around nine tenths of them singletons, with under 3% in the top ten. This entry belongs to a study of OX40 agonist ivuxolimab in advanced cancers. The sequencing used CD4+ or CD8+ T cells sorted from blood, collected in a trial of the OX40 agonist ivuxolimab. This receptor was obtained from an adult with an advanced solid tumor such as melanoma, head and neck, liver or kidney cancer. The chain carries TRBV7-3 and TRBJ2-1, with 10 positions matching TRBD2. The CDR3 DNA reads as TGTGCCAGCAGCTTAAGGCCTAGCGGGAGTGATGAGCAGTTCTTC. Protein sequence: CASSLRPSGSDEQFF.